Listed here is a single T cell receptor (beta chain). The antigen is not known. The template was RNA from unsorted bulk tissue. Distant lung tissue was collected more than 3 cm away from the tumor edge. Between August and November 2014, newly diagnosed, chemotherapy-naive lung cancer patients underwent thoracic surgery in China. A modified ARM-PCR protocol with three rounds of nested PCR amplified TCRbeta. TCRdb reprocessed the multiplex PCR reads via MiXCR and lists one record per CDR3 protein. This sample has 94,000 or so distinct CDR3 sequences; more than 75% occur once, and the top ten carry roughly 22%. Germline V gives CDR1 SQVTM, CDR2 ANQGSEA. V gave up 1 base and J gave up 7 bases; unmatched junction bases: 11. The CDR3 runs to 15 residues. This sample was taken from a study of tumor and adjacent non-tumor tissue in lung cancer. The wider study: The cohort had around twelve adenocarcinoma, a couple of squamous cell and 1 small cell patients. On average, productive TCRbeta reads reached 4 million to 5 million per sample. Findings and caveats of the study: Normal lung showed higher cumulative top 100 clone frequency than tumor.

This chain uses TRBV29-1 with TRBJ2-3; 7 bases map to TRBD2. The TCR comes from a woman between 45 and 60 years old with non-small cell lung cancer. The sequencing sample was made of distant non-tumor lung tissue. CDR3 in DNA: TGCAGCGTTGAAGCCCTAACGGGAGGTACACATACGCAGTATTTT. This codes for CSVEALTGGTHTQYF.